The 16 T cell receptor beta chains in this list originate from one sample, sequenced in a study of blood T cell repertoires in COVID-19. The data were produced by immunoSEQ multiplex PCR, yet TCRdb's version contains in-frame clones alone and is incomplete. The table lists 250,000 to 400,000 clones, about nine tenths of them singletons. The sample comprised PBMCs or T cells enriched from blood (not recorded which). All receptors derive from a man aged 55 to 69 who had recovered from COVID-19.

CDR3 sequence (DNA): TGTGCCAGCAGCTATAGTGTATTGGGACTCGGCGACTACGAGCAGTACTTC. This translates into CASSYSVLGLGDYEQYF. The chain is built from TRBV7-9 and TRBJ2-7, with D perhaps matching TRBD2 (6 bases). This CDR3 spans 17 amino acids. V was clipped by 4 bases and J by 3 bases, with 22 bases between them. Germline V gene lookup returns CDR1 SEHNR and CDR2 FQNEAQ (reference sequence).

This chain uses TRBV7-8 with TRBJ2-1, with 8 bases aligning to TRBD1. Germline lookup yields CDR1 SGHVS and CDR2 FQNEAQ. The CDR3 contains 15 residues. J lost 0 bases, V lost 3 bases, and 1 base had no gene match. CDR3 protein: CASSFDRGSYNEQFF. CDR3 nucleotide sequence: TGTGCCAGCAGCTTCGACAGGGGCTCCTACAATGAGCAGTTCTTC. Drawing the rest from reference TRBV7-8 and TRBJ2-1, the complete variable domain is GAGVSQSPRYKVAKRGQDVALRCDPISGHVSLFWYQQALGQGPEFLTYFQNEAQLDKSGLPSDRFFAERPEGSVSTLKIQRTQQEDSAVYLCASSFDRGSYNEQFFGPGTRLTVL.

The chain is built from TRBV4-3 and TRBJ2-7; D gene uncertain. The CDR3 totals 13 residues. Germline V gene sequence: CDR1 LGHNA, CDR2 YSLEER. Trimming pared 5 bases from V and 9 bases from J, leaving 17 bases between. This CDR3 is CASSDGTLPGQYF. The CDR3 coding sequence is TGCGCCAGCAGCGACGGCACCCTTCCGGGGCAGTACTTC.

The chain recombines TRBV28 with TRBJ1-5; 8 nucleotides match TRBD1. J gave up 4 bases and V 6 bases, and 14 bases lay outside the gene matches. Looked up from germline, CDR1 is MDHEN and CDR2 is SYDVKM. The CDR3 is 17 amino acids. The CDR3, as DNA: TGTGCCAGCAGCAAGCTTGGCACAGGGGGTTGGAATCAGCCCCAGCATTTT. Translation gives CASSKLGTGGWNQPQHF. Using reference TRBV28 and TRBJ1-5 for the parts outside the CDR3, the full variable domain is DVKVTQSSRYLVKRTGEKVFLECVQDMDHENMFWYRQDPGLGLRLIYFSYDVKMKEKGDIPEGYSVSREKKERFSLILESASTNQTSMYLCASSKLGTGGWNQPQHFGDGTRLSIL.

This clone was observed once. This chain connects TRBV20-1 to TRBJ2-4, with TRBD2 matching over 12 bases. The CDR3 is 18 amino acids. J gave up 0 bases and V 3 bases, and 9 bases lay outside the gene matches. The germline gives CDR1 DFQATT, CDR2 SNEGSKA (reference sequence). Here the CDR3 DNA reads TGCAGTGCTAGTGTCAGGACTAGCGGGACAGTAGCCAAAAACATTCAGTACTTC. Translating gives CSASVRTSGTVAKNIQYF.

The chain has TRBV7-3 and TRBJ2-7; a weak D match, TRBD2 (6 bases). Looked up from germline, CDR1 is SGHTA and CDR2 is FQGTGA. Trimming pared 3 bases from V and 6 bases from J, leaving 12 bases between. The CDR3 is 13 residues long. The CDR3 is CASSFTQGGEQYF. As DNA, the CDR3 is TGTGCCAGCAGCTTCACCCAGGGAGGCGAGCAGTACTTC.

V usage is TRBV27 and J usage is TRBJ1-3, with D unresolved. V was pared by 6 bases and J by 8 bases, with 20 bases between. Germline V gene data show CDR1 as MNHEY and CDR2 as SMNVEV (reference sequence). CDR3 length: 15 residues. The CDR3 DNA follows: TGTGCCAGCAGCCCAATCCAAGGGAGTGTGGACACCATATATTTT. It translates to CASSPIQGSVDTIYF.

The chain links TRBV5-4 to TRBJ1-4; no firm D call. Looked up from germline, CDR1 is SGHNT and CDR2 is YYREEE (reference sequence). This CDR3 is built from 14 residues. Trimming cost V 2 bases and J 3 bases, with 8 bases left between them. The CDR3 nucleotides are TGTGCCAGCAGCTTTTCGGACTCTAATGAAAAACTGTTTTTT. Translated: CASSFSDSNEKLFF.

V usage is TRBV5-1 and J usage is TRBJ1-2; 11 bases map to TRBD1. The CDR3 loop spans 16 amino acids. CDR1 is SGHRS and CDR2 is YFSETQ in the germline V gene. Trimming at V came to 5 bases and at J to 2 bases, leaving 8 bases not matched to a gene. Written as DNA, the CDR3 is TGCGCCAGCAGTTCCGGGACAGGGGGATCAAACTATGGCTACACCTTC. It yields the protein CASSSGTGGSNYGYTF.

This clone was recorded once. The chain uses TRBV7-9 and TRBJ1-5; 7 nucleotides line up with TRBD1. Germline loops: CDR1 SEHNR, CDR2 FQNEAQ (reference sequence). The J segment lost 4 bases and the V segment lost 5 bases, leaving 8 bases of the junction unmatched. The CDR3 runs to 15 residues. The CDR3 reads CASSQEGTVNQPQHF. The CDR3 coding sequence is TGTGCCAGCAGCCAGGAAGGGACAGTAAATCAGCCCCAGCATTTT.

The chain recombines TRBV7-2 with TRBJ2-1; 8 bases map to TRBD2. The CDR3 runs to 15 residues. Germline V gene sequence: CDR1 SGHTA, CDR2 FQGNSA. The ends lost 5 bases at V and 7 bases at J; junction bases unmatched: 10. The CDR3 loop reads CASSPRQREWNEQFF. The CDR3, as DNA: TGTGCCAGCAGCCCCAGACAGCGGGAGTGGAATGAGCAGTTCTTC. The variable domain in full, completed from reference TRBV7-2 and TRBJ2-1, reads GAGVSQSPSNKVTEKGKDVELRCDPISGHTALYWYRQSLGQGLEFLIYFQGNSAPDKSGLPSDRFSAERTGGSVSTLTIQRTQQEDSAVYLCASSPRQREWNEQFFGPGTRLTVL.

The V gene is TRBV4-2, the J gene TRBJ2-5; 8 nucleotides align to TRBD1. The CDR3 runs to 15 residues. After removal of 0 bases from V and 6 bases from J, the junction contained 6 bases not matched to a gene. CDR1 is LGHNA and CDR2 is YNFKEQ in the germline V gene. The CDR3 DNA follows: TGTGCCAGCAGCCAAGACACGGACAGGGTACAGACCCAGTACTTC. It is translated as CASSQDTDRVQTQYF.

This chain uses TRBV7-6 with TRBJ2-2; TRBD1 matches at 7 bases. V trimming: 5 bases; J trimming: 0 bases; junction bases outside the gene matches: 12. The CDR3 sequence is 18 residues long. Germline V gene data show CDR1 as SGHVS and CDR2 as FNYEAQ. The DNA for the CDR3 is TGTGCCAGCAGCACCAAACCTCAGGGGGACGCGAACACCGGGGAGCTGTTTTTT. Amino acid sequence: CASSTKPQGDANTGELFF. Looking up the rest from reference TRBV7-6 and TRBJ2-2 gives the full variable domain: GAGVSQSPRYKVTKRGQDVALRCDPISGHVSLYWYRQALGQGPEFLTYFNYEAQQDKSGLPNDRFSAERPEGSISTLTIQRTEQRDSAMYRCASSTKPQGDANTGELFFGEGSRLTVL.

V usage is TRBV5-4 and J usage is TRBJ2-1; 11 bases align to TRBD2. The CDR3 covers 15 residues. V trimming: 4 bases; J trimming: 6 bases; junction bases outside the gene matches: 6. From germline, CDR1 is SGHNT and CDR2 YYREEE (reference sequence). DNA for the CDR3: TGTGCCAGCAGCCCACTAGCGGGAGTAGGCAATGAGCAGTTCTTC. Protein product: CASSPLAGVGNEQFF.

This sequence joins TRBV19 and TRBJ2-7; 7 nucleotides agree with TRBD2. From germline, CDR1 is LNHDA and CDR2 SQIVND (reference sequence). This CDR3 comprises 13 residues. The J segment lost 2 bases and the V segment lost 9 bases, leaving 7 bases of the junction unmatched. CDR3 sequence: CARGRGATYEQYF. The CDR3 region has the DNA TGTGCCAGGGGGAGGGGCGCGACCTACGAGCAGTACTTC.

This rearrangement joins TRBV19 to TRBJ1-2, with TRBD1 identical over 7 bases. Germline V gene lookup returns CDR1 LNHDA and CDR2 SQIVND (reference sequence). The CDR3 runs 13 residues. V dropped 6 bases and J dropped 4; count of bases not matched to a gene: 5. CDR3 bases: TGTGCCAGTAGCATGGACAGGTTCTATGGCTACACCTTC. As protein: CASSMDRFYGYTF.